These 18 T cell receptor beta chains were all obtained from the same sample, sequenced in a study of T cell responses to AZD1222 COVID-19 vaccine. Assay used: immunoSEQ multiplex PCR; TCRdb lists only in-frame clones, some missing. The data contain approximately 170,000 clones, 85% to 95% of them singletons. The sample in question was peripheral blood, obtained on day 0 of AZD1222 vaccination. The receptors here all came from an adult in good health.

V usage is TRBV9 and J usage is TRBJ1-4, with a possible D match to TRBD1 (6 bases). The CDR3 runs to 17 residues. Trimming left V 4 bases short and J 0 bases short, with 16 bases between. Germline-derived CDR1 and CDR2 are SGDLS and YYNGEE. CDR3 protein: CASSPQGSRTTNEKLFF. The CDR3 DNA follows: TGTGCCAGCAGCCCTCAGGGGAGTCGGACAACTAATGAAAAACTGTTTTTT.

Only one count was recorded for this clone. V and J are TRBV9 and TRBJ1-2, with unresolved D. Trimming stripped 0 bases from V and 4 bases from J, with 7 bases between. CDR1 and CDR2 from the germline V gene are SGDLS and YYNGEE. This CDR3 is built from 13 residues. The CDR3 sequence is CASSVEGPYGYTF. DNA for the CDR3: TGTGCCAGCAGCGTAGAGGGTCCCTATGGCTACACCTTC.

The genes are TRBV12-3 or TRBV12-4 and TRBJ2-5; no reliable D call. V dropped 4 bases and J dropped 5 bases, with 8 bases sitting between them. The length of the CDR3 is 12 residues. Here the CDR3 reads CASSSVEETQYF. DNA of the CDR3: TGTGCCAGCAGTTCCGTCGAGGAGACCCAGTACTTC.

J is TRBJ1-6 and V is TRBV28; D is unclear. The CDR3 loop spans 17 amino acids. V was shortened by 1 base and J by 6 bases, with 16 bases between the two germline ends. Germline loops: CDR1 MDHEN, CDR2 SYDVKM. The CDR3 coding sequence is TGTGCCAGCAGTTTATCAGAGCACTCGTGGGCTAATTCACCCCTCCACTTT. Encoded protein: CASSLSEHSWANSPLHF.

The V and J genes are TRBV6-1 and TRBJ2-1; D call uncertain. The germline V gene has CDR1 MNHNS and CDR2 SASEGT. V was cut by 0 bases and J by 10 bases, with 19 bases left in between. The length of the CDR3 is 16 residues. In DNA form, the CDR3 reads TGTGCCAGCAGTGAAGCCTGGAGAGCCTTCCAAGACGAGCAGTTCTTC. This gives the protein CASSEAWRAFQDEQFF.

The chain joins TRBV9 to TRBJ1-3, with D unresolved. Trimming removed 6 bases at V and 1 base at J, with 8 bases between. Germline V gives CDR1 SGDLS, CDR2 YYNGEE. The CDR3 is made up of 13 amino acids. CDR3 DNA: TGTGCCAGCAATTCTCAGTCTGGAAACACCATATATTTT. Protein sequence: CASNSQSGNTIYF.

Only one count was recorded for this clone. The chain carries TRBV7-9 and TRBJ2-2; D remains unclear. V gave up 1 base and J gave up 4 bases, with 7 bases separating them. The CDR3 runs 14 residues. From germline, CDR1 is SEHNR and CDR2 FQNEAQ (reference sequence). In DNA form, the CDR3 reads TGTGCCAGCAGCTTAGTTTTGGGCACCGGGGAGCTGTTTTTT. It encodes CASSLVLGTGELFF.

The chain carries TRBV15 and TRBJ1-6; D is uncertain. Trimming shortened V by 0 bases and J by 8 bases, and 8 bases separated the two germline ends. From germline, CDR1 is LNHNV and CDR2 YYDKDF (reference sequence). This CDR3 has 14 residues. The CDR3 region has the DNA TGTGCCACCAGCAGAGATGGGGTAGATTCACCCCTCCACTTT. As protein: CATSRDGVDSPLHF.

This chain connects TRBV6-5 to TRBJ1-1; tentatively, D is TRBD1 (5 bases). The CDR3 extends over 13 amino acids. Germline CDR1 reads MNHEY; CDR2 reads SVGAGI. With 4 bases removed from V and 1 base from J, the gap between germline ends came to 7 bases. The CDR3 here is CASSSQENTEAFF. For the CDR3, the DNA is TGTGCCAGCAGTTCACAGGAGAACACTGAAGCTTTCTTT.

The V and J genes are TRBV3-1 (or the pseudogene TRBV3-2) and TRBJ2-5; 8 bases map to TRBD2. V was pared by 0 bases and J by 5 bases, with 11 bases of the junction left unmatched. In germline, CDR1 is LGHDT, CDR2 YNNKEL (reference sequence). This CDR3 is 17 amino acids long. The CDR3 sequence is CASSQEGLAGPGETQYF. The CDR3 region has the DNA TGTGCCAGCAGCCAAGAGGGTCTAGCGGGCCCCGGGGAGACCCAGTACTTC.

The J gene is TRBJ1-1, the V gene TRBV10-1; no firm D call. V was shortened by 6 bases and J by 0 bases, with 8 bases between the two germline ends. The CDR3 is 13 amino acids. CDR1 WNHNN and CDR2 SYGVQD come from the germline V gene (reference sequence). The CDR3 DNA sequence: TGCGCCAGCAGCGGACCCTTGAACACTGAAGCTTTCTTT. It is translated as CASSGPLNTEAFF.

This chain connects TRBV5-4 to TRBJ1-5; D gene ambiguous. Looked up from germline, CDR1 is SGHNT and CDR2 is YYREEE (reference sequence). The CDR3 totals 14 residues. V gave up 4 bases and J gave up 3 bases, with 11 bases separating them. The CDR3 sequence is CASSTDGYNQPQHF. The CDR3, as DNA: TGTGCCAGCAGCACGGACGGTTACAATCAGCCCCAGCATTTT.

This clone appeared a single time. V gene TRBV6-6 combines with J gene TRBJ2-1; 11 nucleotides agree with TRBD2. The CDR3 loop spans 16 amino acids. Per the germline V gene, CDR1 is MNHNY and CDR2 is SVGAGI (reference sequence). V lost 7 bases to trimming and J lost 0 bases; unmatched junction nucleotides: 5. The CDR3 spells CASITSGSSSYNEQFF. For the CDR3, the DNA is TGTGCCAGCATTACTAGCGGGAGTAGCTCCTACAATGAGCAGTTCTTC.

The CDR3 bases are TGCGCCAGCAGCTTGGCCGGGACAGGGAAAGATACGCAGTATTTT. This sequence encodes CASSLAGTGKDTQYF. The rearrangement links TRBV5-1 to TRBJ2-3, with 9 bases identical to TRBD1. The CDR3 length is 15 residues. The V gene's germline CDR1 is SGHRS and CDR2 YFSETQ. Losses at the gene ends were 0 bases for V and 5 bases for J; bases not matched to a gene: 4.

This clone appeared once. The rearrangement links TRBV4-3 to TRBJ1-1; D is unresolved. The germline gives CDR1 LGHNA, CDR2 YSLEER. The length of the CDR3 is 13 residues. V lost 1 base to trimming and J lost 10 bases, with 13 bases between them. The CDR3: CASSQAGGIGAFF. The CDR3 bases are TGCGCCAGCAGCCAAGCAGGCGGGATCGGAGCTTTCTTT.

The chain combines TRBV5-1 with TRBJ1-3; no firm D call. Trimming stripped 0 bases from V and 0 bases from J, with 10 bases between. CDR1 is SGHRS and CDR2 is YFSETQ in the germline V gene. This CDR3 region has 16 residues. The CDR3 loop is CASSLGILRSGNTIYF. In DNA form, the CDR3 reads TGCGCCAGCAGCTTGGGGATCTTACGCTCTGGAAACACCATATATTTT.

J is TRBJ1-5 and V is TRBV20-1, with a tentative D call TRBD1 (5 bases). The CDR3 consists of 15 residues. The germline V and J ends were trimmed by 3 bases and 0 bases, with 12 bases remaining between them. Per the germline V gene, CDR1 is DFQATT and CDR2 is SNEGSKA (reference sequence). CDR3 residues: CSASLTEYSNQPQHF. The CDR3 DNA follows: TGCAGTGCTAGTTTGACAGAATATAGCAATCAGCCCCAGCATTTT.

This clone appeared once. The chain links TRBV6-5 to TRBJ2-7; 10 nucleotides match TRBD2. The CDR3 is 14 residues long. The V gene's germline CDR1 is MNHEY and CDR2 SVGAGI. V trimming: 5 bases; J trimming: 3 bases; junction bases outside the gene matches: 4. The CDR3 bases are TGTGCCAGCAGTCCCGGGACTAGCGACTACGAGCAGTACTTC. It encodes CASSPGTSDYEQYF.